These 21 T cell receptor beta chains originate from one sample sequenced in a study of control samples from healthy donors and cancer patients. Data came from immunoSEQ multiplex PCR; TCRdb stores just in-frame clones and leaves some out. The top ten clones hold 23% of a sample with 40,000 to 55,000 clones, over 90% of them seen once. Sequences were obtained from PBMCs. The receptors derive from a woman between 45 and 60 years old with head and neck cancer.

This chain joins TRBV24-1 and TRBJ2-1; tentatively, D is TRBD2 (5 bases). The CDR3 contains 15 residues. The V end lost 3 bases, the J end lost 0 bases, and 8 bases lay between the germline ends. Germline V lookup: CDR1 KGHDR, CDR2 SFDVKD. CDR3 loop: CATSDTRGSYNEQFF. In DNA, the CDR3 is TGTGCCACCAGTGATACACGGGGCTCCTACAATGAGCAGTTCTTC.

This clone was found a few times. The chain links TRBV6-5 to TRBJ1-6, with D unresolved. The CDR3 length is 14 residues. CDR1 is MNHEY, CDR2 SVGAGI, per germline. V lost 6 bases and J lost 8, with 14 bases in between. The CDR3 sequence: CASRTRTVDSPLHF. The CDR3, as DNA: TGTGCCAGCAGAACTCGGACTGTTGATTCACCCCTCCACTTT.

V gene TRBV19 combines with J gene TRBJ2-7; D call uncertain. V was clipped by 8 bases and J by 5 bases, with 25 bases between them. Germline lookup yields CDR1 LNHDA and CDR2 SQIVND (reference sequence). There are 16 residues in the CDR3. The CDR3 reads CASGSRISSNKDEQYF. The DNA of the CDR3 is TGTGCCAGTGGGTCAAGAATCTCCTCGAACAAGGACGAGCAGTACTTC.

The genes are TRBV6-5 and TRBJ1-1; maybe TRBD1 (6 bases). Deletions cut 5 bases from V and 0 bases from J, with 13 bases between. The CDR3 has 15 amino acids. Germline V CDR1 and CDR2: MNHEY, SVGAGI. CDR3 in amino acids: CASSPNRVMNTEAFF. CDR3 nucleotide sequence: TGTGCCAGCAGTCCTAACAGGGTAATGAACACTGAAGCTTTCTTT.

J is TRBJ1-2 and V is TRBV7-3; the match to TRBD1 covers 8 bases. This CDR3 region has 13 residues. Trimming removed 5 bases from V and 7 bases from J; junction bases left unmatched: 6. Germline V gene data show CDR1 as SGHTA and CDR2 as FQGTGA. The CDR3: CASSPGQGGGYTF. CDR3 nucleotides: TGTGCCAGCAGCCCCGGACAGGGTGGTGGCTACACCTTC.

This chain joins TRBV19 and TRBJ1-1; 7 positions match TRBD1. The V segment lost 2 bases and the J segment 2 bases; nucleotides outside the gene matches: 8. The length of the CDR3 is 16 residues. Germline CDR1 LNHDA, CDR2 SQIVND (reference sequence). CDR3 protein: CASSIRQGRGNTEAFF. In DNA, the CDR3 is TGTGCCAGTAGTATACGACAGGGAAGAGGAAACACTGAAGCTTTCTTT.

The chain couples TRBV15 to TRBJ1-2, with D possibly TRBD1 on 6 matching bases. V was pared by 0 bases and J by 1 base, with 9 bases between. The CDR3 is 15 amino acids. Germline V gene sequence: CDR1 LNHNV, CDR2 YYDKDF (reference sequence). CDR3 residues: CATSRDRGVNYGYTF. DNA of the CDR3: TGTGCCACCAGCAGAGACAGGGGAGTTAACTATGGCTACACCTTC.

This clone is a singleton in its sample. The rearrangement uses TRBV3-1 (or the pseudogene TRBV3-2) and TRBJ2-7, with TRBD1 identical over 7 bases. Germline V gene data show CDR1 as LGHDT and CDR2 as YNNKEL (reference sequence). The CDR3 contains 16 residues. The trim removed 0 bases at V and 0 bases at J, leaving 5 bases unmatched. The CDR3 DNA is TGTGCCAGCAGCCAAGACGGGACAGACCCCTCCTACGAGCAGTACTTC. This codes for CASSQDGTDPSYEQYF.

This clone has a single count. The chain recombines TRBV7-8 with TRBJ1-5; D remains ambiguous. The germline V gene encodes CDR1 SGHVS and CDR2 FQNEAQ. The CDR3 length is 15 residues. The V gene lost 1 base and the J gene lost 0 bases, with 7 bases spanning the gap. CDR3 sequence (DNA): TGTGCCAGCAGCTTAGGCCGGGATAGCAATCAGCCCCAGCATTTT. It encodes CASSLGRDSNQPQHF.

The chain carries TRBV6-6 and TRBJ1-6, with D unresolved. V lost 2 bases and J lost 6, with 8 bases in between. Germline V CDR1 and CDR2: MNHNY, SVGAGI (reference sequence). This CDR3 comprises 14 residues. The CDR3 DNA reads as TGTGCCAGCAGTTACGCGGGGTCTAATTCACCCCTCCACTTT. It specifies CASSYAGSNSPLHF.

The rearrangement links TRBV4-1 to TRBJ1-5; tentatively, D is TRBD1 (6 bases). From germline, CDR1 is MGHRA and CDR2 YSYEKL. CDR3 length equals 18 residues. Trimming shortened V by 1 base and J by 2 bases, and 18 bases separated the two germline ends. In nucleotides, the CDR3 is TGCGCCAGCAGCCAAGTGCAGGGGACCTTACTTGGCAATCAGCCCCAGCATTTT. This sequence encodes CASSQVQGTLLGNQPQHF.

Only one count was recorded for this clone. The rearrangement uses TRBV28 and TRBJ2-7; the D is unclear. CDR3 size: 15 residues. The V and J ends lost 5 bases and 7 bases respectively, with 21 bases between them. The germline CDR1 and CDR2 sequences are MDHEN and SYDVKM. The CDR3 is CASSPYSPLMGEQYF. In DNA form, the CDR3 reads TGTGCCAGCAGTCCCTATAGCCCCTTGATGGGAGAGCAGTACTTC.

The genes are TRBV30 and TRBJ1-5; no reliable D call. The CDR3 contains 14 residues. The germline gives CDR1 GTSNPN, CDR2 SVGIG (reference sequence). V was pared by 4 bases and J by 0 bases, with 10 bases between. The DNA for the CDR3 is TGTGCCTGGACGGGGAGTCATAGCAATCAGCCCCAGCATTTT. It encodes CAWTGSHSNQPQHF.

The chain is built from TRBV19 and TRBJ1-1, with no clear D. Germline CDR1 is LNHDA and CDR2 is SQIVND (reference sequence). This CDR3 spans 11 amino acids. The ends were cut back, 6 bases at V and 7 bases at J, with 9 bases in the middle. CDR3 loop: CASSTGHEAFF. In DNA form, the CDR3 reads TGTGCCAGTAGCACCGGGCATGAAGCTTTCTTT.

The rearrangement joins TRBV7-9 to TRBJ1-1, with a possible D match to TRBD1 (5 bases). The CDR3 has 12 amino acids. The V and J ends lost 2 bases and 5 bases respectively, with 6 bases between them. CDR1 is SEHNR and CDR2 is FQNEAQ in the germline V gene (reference sequence). The CDR3 DNA reads as TGTGCCAGCAGCTTATGGGGGACTGAAGCTTTCTTT. This sequence encodes CASSLWGTEAFF.

This chain uses TRBV27 with TRBJ1-2; D gene unclear. V lost 5 bases and J 4 bases, leaving 8 bases between the germline ends. The CDR3 has 12 amino acids. CDR1 is MNHEY and CDR2 is SMNVEV in the germline V gene (reference sequence). The CDR3 DNA reads TGTGCCAGCAGTGACTTGAGCTATGGCTACACCTTC. It yields the protein CASSDLSYGYTF.

The chain is built from TRBV5-1 and TRBJ2-7, with 7 bases aligning to TRBD1. The CDR3 is 15 residues long. Germline CDR1 is SGHRS and CDR2 is YFSETQ. V was clipped by 0 bases and J by 3 bases; unmatched bases: 6. The CDR3 DNA follows: TGCGCCAGCAGCTTGGTTACAGGGGTCGTCTACGAGCAGTACTTC. It specifies CASSLVTGVVYEQYF. Supplemented by reference TRBV5-1 and TRBJ2-7, the full variable domain reads KAGVTQTPRYLIKTRGQQVTLSCSPISGHRSVSWYQQTPGQGLQFLFEYFSETQRNKGNFPGRFSGRQFSNSRSEMNVSTLELGDSALYLCASSLVTGVVYEQYFGPGTRLTVT.

In its sample, this clone was seen once. The chain couples TRBV10-3 to TRBJ1-5, with D possibly TRBD1 on 5 matching bases. Per the germline V gene, CDR1 is ENHRY and CDR2 is SYGVKD. The ends were cut back, 6 bases at V and 0 bases at J, with 12 bases in the middle. CDR3 length: 15 residues. CDR3 loop: CAISATEDSNQPQHF. In DNA form, the CDR3 reads TGTGCCATCAGCGCGACAGAAGATAGCAATCAGCCCCAGCATTTT.

CDR3: CASSLPGGKNTEAFF. DNA for the CDR3: TGTGCCAGCAGTCTCCCCGGGGGGAAGAACACTGAAGCTTTCTTT. The V call is TRBV6-5, the J call TRBJ1-1; a weak D match, TRBD1 (5 bases). The germline V gene encodes CDR1 MNHEY and CDR2 SVGAGI. The CDR3 sequence is 15 residues long. Trimming cost V 5 bases and J 1 base, with 14 bases left between them.

This clone is medium-sized. The rearrangement links TRBV7-9 to TRBJ2-2; no clear D gene. The V end was cut by 3 bases, the J end by 5 bases, with 7 bases between. This CDR3 spans 13 amino acids. In germline, CDR1 is SEHNR, CDR2 FQNEAQ (reference sequence). DNA for the CDR3: TGTGCCAGCAGCTTGGCTATAACCGGGGAGCTGTTTTTT. Translated, it gives CASSLAITGELFF.

To note about this clone: Other DNA sequences from this sample encode an identical CDR3 as well. This chain uses TRBV5-1 with TRBJ2-5; TRBD1 is a possible D gene (6 bases). Trimming removed 1 base at V and 3 bases at J, with 7 bases between. Per germline, CDR1 SGHRS and CDR2 YFSETQ. This CDR3 is 13 amino acids long. Here the CDR3 DNA reads TGCGCCAGCAGCTTGCAGGGGAAAGAGACCCAGTACTTC. It encodes CASSLQGKETQYF.